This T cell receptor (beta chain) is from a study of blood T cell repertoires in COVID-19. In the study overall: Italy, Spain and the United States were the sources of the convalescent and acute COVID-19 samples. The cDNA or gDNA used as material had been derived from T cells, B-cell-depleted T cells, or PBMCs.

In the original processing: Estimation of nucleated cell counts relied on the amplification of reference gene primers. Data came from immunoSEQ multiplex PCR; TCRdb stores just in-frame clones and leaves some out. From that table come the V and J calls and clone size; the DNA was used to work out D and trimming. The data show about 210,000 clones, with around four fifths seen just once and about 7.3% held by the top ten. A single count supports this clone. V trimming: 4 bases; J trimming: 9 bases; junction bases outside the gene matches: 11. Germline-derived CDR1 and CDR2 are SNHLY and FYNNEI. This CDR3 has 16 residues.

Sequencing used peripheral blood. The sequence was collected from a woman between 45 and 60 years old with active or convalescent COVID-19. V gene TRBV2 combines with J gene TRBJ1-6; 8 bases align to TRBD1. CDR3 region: CASSAVIGQGGSPLHF. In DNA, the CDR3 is TGTGCCAGCAGTGCCGTTATAGGACAGGGTGGTTCACCCCTCCACTTT.